Listed here is a single T cell receptor (beta chain). Its antigen remains unknown. The data derive from a study of T cell responses to AZD1222 COVID-19 vaccine. Turning to the study itself: Second doses at about 4 or about 12 weeks were pooled.

Study-wide points: Variant regions that are unmutated are reportedly the target of nearly half of spike-specific TCRs. Repertoires were obtained only post-peak T cell response.

Data came from immunoSEQ multiplex PCR; TCRdb stores just in-frame clones and leaves some out. In the table there are about 120,000 clones, 92% of which are singletons. From germline, CDR1 is MGHDK and CDR2 SYGVNS. V was clipped by 3 bases and J by 0 bases, with 6 bases between them. This CDR3 is built from 15 residues. The sequences come from peripheral blood, collected on day 0 of AZD1222 vaccination. The TCR sequence derives from an adult in good health. The chain couples TRBV25-1 to TRBJ1-6; D not certain. CDR3 bases: TGTGCCAGCAGTGAGTGGAGCTCCTATAATTCACCCCTCCACTTT. Protein sequence: CASSEWSSYNSPLHF.